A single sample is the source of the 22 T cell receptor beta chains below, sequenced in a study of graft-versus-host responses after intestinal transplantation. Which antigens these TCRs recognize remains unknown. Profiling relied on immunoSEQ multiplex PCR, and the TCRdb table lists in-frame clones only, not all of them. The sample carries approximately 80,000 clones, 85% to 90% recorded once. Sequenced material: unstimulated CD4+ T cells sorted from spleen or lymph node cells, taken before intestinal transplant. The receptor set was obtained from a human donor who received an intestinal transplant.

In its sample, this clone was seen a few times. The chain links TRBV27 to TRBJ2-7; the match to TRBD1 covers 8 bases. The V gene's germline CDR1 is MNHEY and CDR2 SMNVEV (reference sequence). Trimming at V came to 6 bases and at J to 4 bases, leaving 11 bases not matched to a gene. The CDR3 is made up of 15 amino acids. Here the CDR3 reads CASSHQGTGSYEQYF. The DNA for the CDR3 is TGTGCCAGCAGCCATCAGGGGACAGGCTCGTACGAGCAGTACTTC.

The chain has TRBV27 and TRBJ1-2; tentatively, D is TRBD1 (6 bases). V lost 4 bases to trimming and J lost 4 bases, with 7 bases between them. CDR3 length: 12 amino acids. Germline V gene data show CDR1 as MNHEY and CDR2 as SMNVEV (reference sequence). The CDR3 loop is CASSSTGYGYTF. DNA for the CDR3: TGTGCCAGCAGTTCGACAGGCTATGGCTACACCTTC.

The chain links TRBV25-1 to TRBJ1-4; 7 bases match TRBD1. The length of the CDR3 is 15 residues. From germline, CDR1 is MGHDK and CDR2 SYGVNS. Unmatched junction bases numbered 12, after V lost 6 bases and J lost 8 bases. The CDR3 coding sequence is TGTGCCAGCAGCCCCGGGACAGTGGAGTGGGAAAAACTGTTTTTT. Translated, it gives CASSPGTVEWEKLFF.

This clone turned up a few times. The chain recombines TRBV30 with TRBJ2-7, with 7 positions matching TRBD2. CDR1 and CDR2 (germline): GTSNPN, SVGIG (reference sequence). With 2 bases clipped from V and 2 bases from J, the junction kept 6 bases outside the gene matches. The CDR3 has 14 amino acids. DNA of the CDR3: TGTGCCTGGAGTCCGGGGAGGGCACCCTACGAGCAGTACTTC. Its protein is CAWSPGRAPYEQYF.

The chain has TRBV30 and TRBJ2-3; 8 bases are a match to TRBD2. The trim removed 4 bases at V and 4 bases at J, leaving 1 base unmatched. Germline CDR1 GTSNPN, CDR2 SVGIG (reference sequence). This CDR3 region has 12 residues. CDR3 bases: TGTGCCTGGACGGGAGGGGCAGATACGCAGTATTTT. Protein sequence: CAWTGGADTQYF.

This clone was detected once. The CDR3 DNA reads as TGTGCCAGCAGCTTGGAGGTTAGATCTAGCGGTGAGCAGTTCTTC. It is translated as CASSLEVRSSGEQFF. The chain carries TRBV5-5 and TRBJ2-1, with 7 bases aligning to TRBD2. Unmatched junction bases numbered 9, after V lost 0 bases and J lost 9 bases. Germline V gene data show CDR1 as SGHKS and CDR2 as YYEKEE (reference sequence). There are 15 residues in the CDR3.

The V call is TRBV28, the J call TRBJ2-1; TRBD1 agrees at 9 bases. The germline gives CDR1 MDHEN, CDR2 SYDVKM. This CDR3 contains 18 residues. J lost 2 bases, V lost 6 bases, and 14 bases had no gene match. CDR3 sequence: CASRNLIPRDRAYNEQFF. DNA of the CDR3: TGTGCCAGCAGGAATCTCATCCCCCGGGACAGGGCCTACAATGAGCAGTTCTTC. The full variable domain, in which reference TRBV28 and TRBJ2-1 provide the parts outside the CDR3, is DVKVTQSSRYLVKRTGEKVFLECVQDMDHENMFWYRQDPGLGLRLIYFSYDVKMKEKGDIPEGYSVSREKKERFSLILESASTNQTSMYLCASRNLIPRDRAYNEQFFGPGTRLTVL.

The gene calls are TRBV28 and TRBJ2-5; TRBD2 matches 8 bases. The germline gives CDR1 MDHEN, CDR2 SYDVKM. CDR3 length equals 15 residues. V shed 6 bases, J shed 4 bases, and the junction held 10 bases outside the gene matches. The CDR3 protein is CASRPLSGGRETQYF. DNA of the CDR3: TGTGCCAGCAGGCCTCTGAGCGGGGGACGAGAGACCCAGTACTTC.

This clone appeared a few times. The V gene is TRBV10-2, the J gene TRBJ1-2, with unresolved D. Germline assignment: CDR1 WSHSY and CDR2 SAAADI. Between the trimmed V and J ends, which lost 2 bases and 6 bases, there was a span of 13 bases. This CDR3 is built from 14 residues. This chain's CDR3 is CASSELGRGDGYTF. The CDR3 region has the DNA TGCGCCAGCAGTGAGCTAGGGCGCGGGGATGGCTACACCTTC.

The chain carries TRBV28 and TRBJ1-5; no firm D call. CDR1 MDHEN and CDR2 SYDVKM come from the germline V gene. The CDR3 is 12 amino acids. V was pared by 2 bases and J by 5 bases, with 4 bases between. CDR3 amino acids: CASSLEDQPQHF. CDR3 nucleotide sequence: TGTGCCAGCAGTTTAGAGGATCAGCCCCAGCATTTT. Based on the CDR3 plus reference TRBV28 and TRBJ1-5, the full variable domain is DVKVTQSSRYLVKRTGEKVFLECVQDMDHENMFWYRQDPGLGLRLIYFSYDVKMKEKGDIPEGYSVSREKKERFSLILESASTNQTSMYLCASSLEDQPQHFGDGTRLSIL.

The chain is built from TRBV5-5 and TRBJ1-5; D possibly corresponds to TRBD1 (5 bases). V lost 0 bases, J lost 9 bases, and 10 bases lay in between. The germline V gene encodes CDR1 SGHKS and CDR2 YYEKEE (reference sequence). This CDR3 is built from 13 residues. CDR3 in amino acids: CASSLGGEVPQHF. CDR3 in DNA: TGTGCCAGCAGCTTGGGGGGGGAAGTGCCCCAGCATTTT.

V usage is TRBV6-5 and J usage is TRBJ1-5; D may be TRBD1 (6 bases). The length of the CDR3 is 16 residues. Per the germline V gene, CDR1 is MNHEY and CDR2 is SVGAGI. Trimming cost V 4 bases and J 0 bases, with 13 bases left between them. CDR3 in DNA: TGTGCCAGCAGTTCTCAGGGGACGGTTAGCAATCAGCCCCAGCATTTT. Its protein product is CASSSQGTVSNQPQHF.

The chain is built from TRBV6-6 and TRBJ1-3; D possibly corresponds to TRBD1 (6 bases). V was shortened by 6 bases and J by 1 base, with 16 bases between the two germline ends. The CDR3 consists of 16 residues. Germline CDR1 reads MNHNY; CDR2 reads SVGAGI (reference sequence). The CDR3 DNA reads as TGTGCCAGCAGGGGGAAGGGGGGGCGATCTGGAAACACCATATATTTT. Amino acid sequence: CASRGKGGRSGNTIYF.

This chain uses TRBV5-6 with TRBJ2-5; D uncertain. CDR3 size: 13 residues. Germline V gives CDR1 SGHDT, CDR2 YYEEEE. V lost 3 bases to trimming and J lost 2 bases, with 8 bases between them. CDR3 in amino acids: CASSWALQETQYF. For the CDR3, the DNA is TGTGCCAGCAGCTGGGCCTTACAAGAGACCCAGTACTTC.

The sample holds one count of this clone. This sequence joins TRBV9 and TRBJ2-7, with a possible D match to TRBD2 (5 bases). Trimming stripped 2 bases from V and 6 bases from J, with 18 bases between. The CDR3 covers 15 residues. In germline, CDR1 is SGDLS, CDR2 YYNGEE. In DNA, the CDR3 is TGTGCCAGCAGCGTTCAGCCTACTAGGGCCTCCGAGCAGTACTTC. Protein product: CASSVQPTRASEQYF.

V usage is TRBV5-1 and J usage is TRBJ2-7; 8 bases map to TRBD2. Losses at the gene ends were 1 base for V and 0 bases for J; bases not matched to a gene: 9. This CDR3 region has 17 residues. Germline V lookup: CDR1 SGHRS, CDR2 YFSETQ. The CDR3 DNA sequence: TGCGCCAGCAGCTTGTCCAGCGGGGGCTTCAGCTCCTACGAGCAGTACTTC. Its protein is CASSLSSGGFSSYEQYF. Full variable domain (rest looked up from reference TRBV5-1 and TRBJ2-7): KAGVTQTPRYLIKTRGQQVTLSCSPISGHRSVSWYQQTPGQGLQFLFEYFSETQRNKGNFPGRFSGRQFSNSRSEMNVSTLELGDSALYLCASSLSSGGFSSYEQYFGPGTRLTVT.

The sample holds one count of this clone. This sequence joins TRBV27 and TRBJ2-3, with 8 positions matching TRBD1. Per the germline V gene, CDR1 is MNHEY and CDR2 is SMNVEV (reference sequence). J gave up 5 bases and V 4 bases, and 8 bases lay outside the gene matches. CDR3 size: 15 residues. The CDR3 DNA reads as TGTGCCAGCAGTTCCCAGGGGGCCGGGAAAGATACGCAGTATTTT. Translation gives CASSSQGAGKDTQYF.

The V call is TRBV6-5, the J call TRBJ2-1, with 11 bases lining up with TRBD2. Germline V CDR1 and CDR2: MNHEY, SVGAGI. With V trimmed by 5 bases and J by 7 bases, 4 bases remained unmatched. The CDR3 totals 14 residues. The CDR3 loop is CASSRTSGLNEQFF. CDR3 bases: TGTGCCAGCAGTCGGACTAGCGGGTTAAATGAGCAGTTCTTC.

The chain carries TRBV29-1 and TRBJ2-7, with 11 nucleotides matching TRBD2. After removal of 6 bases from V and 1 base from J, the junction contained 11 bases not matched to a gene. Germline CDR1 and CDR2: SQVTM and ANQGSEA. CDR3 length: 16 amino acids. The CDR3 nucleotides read TGCAGCGTCCAAGGTAGCGGGGGGGGACTTTCCTACGAGCAGTACTTC. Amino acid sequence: CSVQGSGGGLSYEQYF.

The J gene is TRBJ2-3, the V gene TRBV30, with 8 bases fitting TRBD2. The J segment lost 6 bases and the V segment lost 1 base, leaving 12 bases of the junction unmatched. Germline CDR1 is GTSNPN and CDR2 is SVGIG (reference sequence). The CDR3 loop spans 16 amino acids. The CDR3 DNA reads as TGTGCCTGGAGTGGTCCCGCAGCGGGGGTAAGGGATACGCAGTATTTT. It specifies CAWSGPAAGVRDTQYF.

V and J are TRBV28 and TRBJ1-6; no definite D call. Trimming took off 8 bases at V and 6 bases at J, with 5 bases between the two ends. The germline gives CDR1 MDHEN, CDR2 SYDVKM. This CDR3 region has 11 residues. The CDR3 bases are TGTGCCAGCCGGGGTAATTCACCCCTCCACTTT. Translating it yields CASRGNSPLHF.

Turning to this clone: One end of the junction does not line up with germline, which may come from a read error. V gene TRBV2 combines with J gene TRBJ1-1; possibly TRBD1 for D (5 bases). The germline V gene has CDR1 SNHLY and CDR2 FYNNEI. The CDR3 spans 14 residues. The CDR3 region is CASSDPGGNAEAFF. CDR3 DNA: TGTGCCAGCAGTGACCCGGGGGGGAACGCTGAAGCTTTCTTT.